This T cell receptor (beta chain) was observed in a study of blood T cell repertoires in COVID-19 (TCRdb year 2020). For the study in its entirety: The collaborator samples originated in the United States, Italy and Spain and spanned the acute and convalescent phases of COVID-19. The material from the prospective study consisted of cDNA or gDNA derived from T cells, B-cell-depleted T cells, or PBMCs. Deeply sampled blood TCRbeta repertoires from subjects exposed to, actively infected with, or recovered from COVID-19 were included in the dataset. The repertoires were released in a freely available public database intended as a resource for research on the immune response to SARS-CoV-2. The samples were drawn from the first 160 participants of the ongoing ImmuneRACE study and from about 1,200 subjects provided by 6 global collaborators. Nearly every sample came with metadata listing a de-identified subject ID, COVID-19 status, age in years and sex. Where available, HLA class I and class II types were taken from metadata supplied by the sample provider and were not determined by assay-based typing.

The immunoSEQ Assay, a bias-controlled multiplex PCR, was used to amplify TCRbeta CDR3 regions from genomic DNA. The study's own analysis went as follows. Within the assay, amplification of reference gene primers was used to estimate how many nucleated cells each sample contained. To quantify the absolute abundance of each unique TCRbeta CDR3 rearrangement, sequence reads were collapsed and filtered. For each sample, productive Simpson clonality was calculated as the square root of Simpson's diversity index across productive rearrangements. This immuneACCESS table, as held by TCRdb, lists in-frame sequences with V and J called but not all clones. Of the missing ones, under half trace to an unresolved V gene in checked studies; the others have no known cause. The DNA gave D and trimming, while V, J and clone size come from that table. The sample table lists roughly 250,000 clones, roughly 80% of them with a count of one. The ten largest account for 4.5% to 6% of the sample.

Results and caveats for the whole study, not just this receptor: Clinical and demographic metadata were provided uncurated, with the amount varying by source and participant.

Collaborating institutions collected whole blood in K2EDTA tubes following their own protocols. Collaborator samples were shipped for TCRbeta analysis as frozen whole blood, isolated PBMCs, or DNA extracted from either sample type. To note about this clone: Its antigen target is currently unknown. No base quality values were provided; no much bigger clone lies one nucleotide off.

The germline V gene (reference sequence) gives CDR1 as LNHDA and CDR2 as SQIVND. From its cysteine to its phenylalanine, the CDR3 spans 14 amino acids. Only the CDR3 DNA stays, 42 bases, in frame from base 1. Germline trimming amounts to 4 bases on V and 6 bases on J, with 9 as the count of junction bases outside the gene matches. Sequencing input: peripheral blood. The chain employs TRBV19 and TRBJ2-7, and 7 bases in between align with TRBD1. The TCR comes from an elderly woman with active or convalescent COVID-19. Here the CDR3 is given as CASSTWDSLREQYF. The DNA sequence reads TGTGCCAGTAGTACCTGGGACAGTCTACGCGAGCAGTACTTC.